These 4 T cell receptor beta chains originate from one sample sequenced in a study of identical twins. One entry per CDR3 protein results from TCRdb running MiXCR on the 5' RACE reads. The sample shows about 480,000 distinct CDR3 sequences, approximately 14% of them seen only once. These data were likewise used in another study, on yellow fever vaccine responses in identical twins.

Sequenced: CD4+ T cells sorted from blood. The receptor source for this set is a woman between 18 and 30 years old in good health.

This clonotype showed up just a few times. The chain combines TRBV18 with TRBJ1-2; D gene ambiguous. The V gene's germline CDR1 is KGHSH and CDR2 LQKENI. Between the trimmed V and J ends, which lost 2 bases and 0 bases, there was a span of 10 bases. The CDR3 has 15 residues. Written as DNA, the CDR3 is TGTGCCAGCTCACCAATCCAGGAGGCTAACTATGGCTACACCTTC. This gives the protein CASSPIQEANYGYTF.

The chain links TRBV29-1 to TRBJ1-1, with D perhaps matching TRBD1 (5 bases). V dropped 4 bases and J dropped 4 bases, with 16 bases sitting between them. There are 14 residues in the CDR3. Germline CDR1 reads SQVTM; CDR2 reads ANQGSEA. The CDR3 DNA reads TGCAGCGTTGGACCCCTCGTGGGGGGCACTGAAGCTTTCTTT. Protein: CSVGPLVGGTEAFF. Based on the CDR3 plus reference TRBV29-1 and TRBJ1-1, the full variable domain is SAVISQKPSRDICQRGTSLTIQCQVDSQVTMMFWYRQQPGQSLTLIATANQGSEATYESGFVIDKFPISRPNLTFSTLTVSNMSPEDSSIYLCSVGPLVGGTEAFFGQGTRLTVV.

This clonotype was observed a handful of times. The genes are TRBV30 and TRBJ2-6; TRBD1 is a possible D gene (6 bases). Germline CDR1 GTSNPN, CDR2 SVGIG (reference sequence). V lost 4 bases and J 0 bases, leaving 13 bases between the germline ends. The CDR3 runs 16 residues. The CDR3 protein is CAWTITGTSGANVLTF. The CDR3 nucleotides read TGTGCCTGGACCATTACAGGGACCTCTGGGGCCAACGTCCTGACTTTC.

The sample holds a few counts of this clonotype. This chain uses TRBV6-5 with TRBJ1-2; 9 positions match TRBD1. The CDR3 runs to 13 residues. The germline V gene has CDR1 MNHEY and CDR2 SVGAGI. V was pared by 3 bases and J by 9 bases, with 5 bases of the junction left unmatched. CDR3 coding DNA: TGTGCCAGCAGTTATGACAGGGGGACGAGCTACACCTTC. It translates to CASSYDRGTSYTF.